This TCR beta chain was observed in a study of Ad26.COV2.S vaccination and SARS-CoV-2 variants. Across the whole study: The donor participated in the COV1001 trial, in its Ad26.COV2.S arm.

The V gene lost 5 bases and the J gene lost 5 bases, with 12 bases spanning the gap. This CDR3 has 13 amino acids. The assay was immunoSEQ multiplex PCR, and TCRdb's table has in-frame clones only and misses some. This table holds 240,000 or so clones, over 75% found once. Treatment of the sample: roughly 18 received Ad26.COV2.S at low or high dose, single or two shots; about 5 received placebo; per-sample allocation not given. Day 63 after the first vaccine or placebo injection was the time point for sampling. This TCR derives from a person aged 18-60 years who received the Ad26.COV2.S COVID-19 vaccine or a placebo. The rearrangement links TRBV12-3 or TRBV12-4 to TRBJ1-1; D not resolved. Sequencing used peripheral blood, obtained in a trial of Ad26.COV2.S vaccine versus placebo. The DNA for the CDR3 is TGTGCCAGCAGTCGAAAATTACTGACTGAAGCTTTCTTT. Encoded protein: CASSRKLLTEAFF.